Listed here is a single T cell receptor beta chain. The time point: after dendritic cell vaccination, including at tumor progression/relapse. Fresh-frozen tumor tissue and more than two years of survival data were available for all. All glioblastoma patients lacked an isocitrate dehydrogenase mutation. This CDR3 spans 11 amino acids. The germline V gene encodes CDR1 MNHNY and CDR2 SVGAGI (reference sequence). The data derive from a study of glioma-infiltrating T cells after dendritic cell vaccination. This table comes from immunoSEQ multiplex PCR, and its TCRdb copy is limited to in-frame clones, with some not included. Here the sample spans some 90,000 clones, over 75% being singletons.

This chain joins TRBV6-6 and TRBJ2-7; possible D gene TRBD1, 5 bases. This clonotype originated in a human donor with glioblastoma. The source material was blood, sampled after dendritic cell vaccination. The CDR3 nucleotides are TGTGCCAGCAGCACTGGACACCTTGTCTCCGTC. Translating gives CASSTGHLVSV.